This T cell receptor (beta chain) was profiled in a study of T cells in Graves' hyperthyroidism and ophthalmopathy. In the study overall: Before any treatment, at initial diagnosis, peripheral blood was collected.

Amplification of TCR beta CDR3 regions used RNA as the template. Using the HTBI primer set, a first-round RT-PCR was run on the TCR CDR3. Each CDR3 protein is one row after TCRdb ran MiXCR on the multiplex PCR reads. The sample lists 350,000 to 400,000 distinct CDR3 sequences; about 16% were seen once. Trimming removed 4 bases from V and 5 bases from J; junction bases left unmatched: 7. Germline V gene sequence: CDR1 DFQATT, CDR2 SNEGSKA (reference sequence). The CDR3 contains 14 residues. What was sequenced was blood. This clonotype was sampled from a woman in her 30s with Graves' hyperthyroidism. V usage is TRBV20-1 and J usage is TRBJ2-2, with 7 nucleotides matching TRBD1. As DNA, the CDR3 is TGCAGTGCTAAACCGCACAGGGGTACCGGGGAGCTGTTTTTT. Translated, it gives CSAKPHRGTGELFF.